The entry below describes one T cell receptor (beta chain). Its antigen is not known. These data belong to a study of T cell responses to AZD1222 COVID-19 vaccine. The repertoire was sequenced with immunoSEQ multiplex PCR; TCRdb's copy has only in-frame clones and lacks some. Found here are some 110,000 clones, nearly 95% of them singletons; the top ten hold around 4.7%. The germline V and J ends were trimmed by 4 bases and 0 bases, with 9 bases remaining between them. The CDR3 length is 14 residues. CDR1 GTSNPN and CDR2 SVGIG come from the germline V gene (reference sequence). Findings of the study overall: Researchers took repertoire samples only after the peak T cell response had come. Most donors were white British and more were female, and clonal diversity was possibly underestimated.

The TCR sequence derives from an adult in good health. The chain employs TRBV30 and TRBJ2-2; perhaps TRBD2 as D (6 bases). Sequences were derived from peripheral blood, sampled on day 0 of AZD1222 vaccination. In DNA form, the CDR3 reads TGTGCCTGGATGGGAGGCCCGAACACCGGGGAGCTGTTTTTT. Protein: CAWMGGPNTGELFF.